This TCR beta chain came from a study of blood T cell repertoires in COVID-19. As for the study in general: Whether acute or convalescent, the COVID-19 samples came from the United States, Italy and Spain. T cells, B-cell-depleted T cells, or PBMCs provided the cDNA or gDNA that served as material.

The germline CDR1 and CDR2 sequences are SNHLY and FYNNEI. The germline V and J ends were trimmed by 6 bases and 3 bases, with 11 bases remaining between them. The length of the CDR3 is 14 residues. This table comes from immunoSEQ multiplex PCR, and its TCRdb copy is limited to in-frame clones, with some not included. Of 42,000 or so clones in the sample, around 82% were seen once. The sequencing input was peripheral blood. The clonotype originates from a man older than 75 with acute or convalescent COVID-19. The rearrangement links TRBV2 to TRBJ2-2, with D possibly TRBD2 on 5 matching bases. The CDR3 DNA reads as TGTGCCAGCAGGGAGGACGGTCACACCGGGGAGCTGTTTTTT. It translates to CASREDGHTGELFF.